The clone carrying this T cell receptor beta chain was observed a handful of times. Input was roughly 2.2 ug genomic DNA, or all available if less. Libraries were prepared by immunoSEQ multiplex PCR; TCRdb keeps only in-frame clonotypes and omits some of them. The table includes around 62,000 clones, around four fifths detected once. In germline, CDR1 is SGHTA, CDR2 FQGNSA. After removal of 5 bases from V and 8 bases from J, the junction contained 10 bases not matched to a gene. CDR3 size: 16 residues. The record originates from a study of glioma-infiltrating T cells after dendritic cell vaccination. Across the study: Patients received autologous tumor lysate-pulsed dendritic cell vaccination between about 2003 and 2012.

V usage is TRBV7-2 and J usage is TRBJ2-1, with 12 bases that match TRBD2. The specimen comprised blood, sampled before dendritic cell vaccination. The receptor was derived from a human donor with glioblastoma. CDR3 amino acids: CASSTGSLAGGHEQFF. In DNA form, the CDR3 reads TGTGCCAGCAGCACAGGTAGCCTAGCGGGGGGGCATGAGCAGTTCTTC.